The next 27 T cell receptor beta chains were all read from a single sample in a study of early T cells in non-severe SARS-CoV-2 infection. One entry per CDR3 protein results from TCRdb running MiXCR on the 5' RACE reads. This sample has some 30,000 distinct CDR3 sequences; under 6% occur once, and the top ten carry 5.2%. Input material: whole blood. The receptors here all came from an adult who was a healthcare worker with PCR-confirmed SARS-CoV-2 infection or an uninfected control (not recorded which).

Within the sample, this clonotype is medium-sized (0.01 to 0.1%). This chain uses TRBV11-2 with TRBJ1-5, with D possibly matching TRBD1 (5 bases). The V and J ends lost 3 bases and 3 bases respectively, with 9 bases between them. Looked up from germline, CDR1 is SGHAT and CDR2 is FQNNGV. The CDR3 sequence is 14 residues long. CDR3 amino acids: CASSFGHSNQPQHF. The CDR3 nucleotides are TGTGCCAGCAGCTTTGGACACTCCAATCAGCCCCAGCATTTT.

In its sample, this clonotype was seen many times. This rearrangement joins TRBV11-2 to TRBJ2-7; 10 nucleotides agree with TRBD1. This CDR3 contains 14 residues. CDR1 is SGHAT, CDR2 FQNNGV, per germline. J lost 7 bases, V lost 5 bases, and 8 bases had no gene match. The CDR3 sequence is CASSHLTGGIEQYF. The CDR3 DNA follows: TGTGCCAGCAGCCACCTGACAGGGGGCATTGAGCAGTACTTC.

This clonotype has a count of ten or more. This chain joins TRBV3-1 and TRBJ2-5, with D perhaps TRBD2 (5 bases). Germline CDR1 reads LGHDT; CDR2 reads YNNKEL (reference sequence). The V end lost 6 bases, the J end lost 5 bases, and 16 bases lay between the germline ends. The CDR3 consists of 14 residues. The CDR3 DNA is TGTGCCAGCAGTCCAGACCTAGGAGGCGAGACCCAGTACTTC. Translated, it gives CASSPDLGGETQYF.

This clonotype was seen more than once but under ten times. The chain recombines TRBV6-5 with TRBJ2-7; D is possibly TRBD1 or TRBD2 (5 bases each). The V end was cut by 10 bases, the J end by 3 bases, with 13 bases between. The CDR3 is made up of 12 amino acids. CDR1 MNHEY and CDR2 SVGAGI come from the germline V gene. The CDR3 spells CATRDGDYEQYF. The CDR3 DNA reads as TGTGCCACCCGGGACGGCGACTACGAGCAGTACTTC.

This clonotype has just a few counts. This chain connects TRBV20-1 to TRBJ1-1; D unclear. This CDR3 comprises 15 residues. The germline CDR1 and CDR2 sequences are DFQATT and SNEGSKA (reference sequence). The V end was cut by 0 bases, the J end by 5 bases, with 16 bases between. The CDR3 is CSARDRMMGRTEAFF. In DNA form, the CDR3 reads TGCAGTGCTAGAGACAGGATGATGGGGAGGACTGAAGCTTTCTTT.

This clonotype occurred many times. The chain employs TRBV27 and TRBJ1-5; 7 bases line up with TRBD1. Germline CDR1 is MNHEY and CDR2 is SMNVEV (reference sequence). The length of the CDR3 is 13 residues. With 6 bases clipped from V and 8 bases from J, the junction kept 7 bases outside the gene matches. The CDR3 DNA follows: TGTGCCAGCAGGAAACAGGGGAATGAGCCCCAGCATTTT. Encoded protein: CASRKQGNEPQHF.

This clonotype showed up many times. This chain uses TRBV20-1 with TRBJ2-7; either TRBD1 or TRBD2 may supply D (5 bases each). From germline, CDR1 is DFQATT and CDR2 SNEGSKA (reference sequence). The CDR3 contains 12 residues. V lost 6 bases, J lost 5 bases, and 14 bases lay in between. The CDR3 loop reads CSATRERDEQYF. Written as DNA, the CDR3 is TGCAGTGCAACCAGGGAGAGGGACGAGCAGTACTTC.

By share, this clonotype ranks as medium-sized. The V call is TRBV14, the J call TRBJ2-1; no firm D call. The CDR3 is 15 amino acids. Germline V gene data show CDR1 as SGHDN and CDR2 as FVKESK. V was shortened by 0 bases and J by 9 bases, with 15 bases between the two germline ends. DNA for the CDR3: TGTGCCAGCAGCCAAGACCCGGCCGGAAAGAGTGAGCAGTTCTTC. It translates to CASSQDPAGKSEQFF. Filled out from reference TRBV14 and TRBJ2-1, the complete variable domain reads EAGVTQFPSHSVIEKGQTVTLRCDPISGHDNLYWYRRVMGKEIKFLLHFVKESKQDESGMPNNRFLAERTGGTYSTLKVQPAELEDSGVYFCASSQDPAGKSEQFFGPGTRLTVL.

This clonotype was counted ten times or more. The chain carries TRBV20-1 and TRBJ2-1, with 9 bases aligning to TRBD1. Germline trimming cut 0 bases from V and 3 bases from J; bases unmatched to any gene: 3. From germline, CDR1 is DFQATT and CDR2 SNEGSKA (reference sequence). The CDR3 is 15 residues long. CDR3 nucleotides: TGCAGTGCTAGAGACGGGGACAGGGTCTACAATGAGCAGTTCTTC. It codes for CSARDGDRVYNEQFF.

Sample share makes this clonotype medium-sized (0.01 to 0.1%). The chain recombines TRBV7-9 with TRBJ2-5, with TRBD1 identical over 10 bases. CDR1 is SEHNR, CDR2 FQNEAQ, per germline (reference sequence). V shed 4 bases, J shed 3 bases, and the junction held 5 bases outside the gene matches. The CDR3 extends over 15 amino acids. DNA for the CDR3: TGTGCCAGCAGCTCTGACAGGGGGCGCAAAGAGACCCAGTACTTC. It yields the protein CASSSDRGRKETQYF.

This clonotype came up many times. V usage is TRBV18 and J usage is TRBJ1-4, with TRBD1 identical over 9 bases. Looked up from germline, CDR1 is KGHSH and CDR2 is LQKENI. This CDR3 spans 18 amino acids. Losses at the gene ends were 2 bases for V and 7 bases for J; bases not matched to a gene: 14. Here the CDR3 reads CASSPGRDRVYWFEKLFF. The CDR3 coding sequence is TGTGCCAGCTCACCAGGCCGGGACAGGGTCTACTGGTTTGAAAAACTGTTTTTT.

The rearrangement links TRBV19 to TRBJ2-3, with a weak D call TRBD1 (6 bases). This CDR3 has 13 amino acids. CDR1 LNHDA and CDR2 SQIVND come from the germline V gene (reference sequence). V lost 6 bases and J lost 4, with 11 bases in between. The CDR3 here is CASSYRVADTQYF. Here the CDR3 DNA reads TGTGCCAGTAGCTACAGGGTTGCAGATACGCAGTATTTT.

This clonotype was detected many times. This sequence joins TRBV7-3 and TRBJ2-3; no definite D call. The CDR3 length is 12 residues. CDR1 and CDR2 (germline): SGHTA, FQGTGA. The V gene lost 4 bases and the J gene lost 5 bases, with 7 bases spanning the gap. In nucleotides, the CDR3 is TGTGCCAGCAGCTCCCAGCGAGATACGCAGTATTTT. This sequence encodes CASSSQRDTQYF.

This clonotype was observed many times. The V and J genes are TRBV24-1 and TRBJ1-1; 7 nucleotides agree with TRBD1. The V segment lost 0 bases and the J segment 4 bases; nucleotides outside the gene matches: 4. This CDR3 comprises 15 residues. Germline V lookup: CDR1 KGHDR, CDR2 SFDVKD. The CDR3 loop reads CATSDLRAGGTEAFF. The CDR3 DNA reads TGTGCCACCAGTGATTTGAGGGCAGGGGGCACTGAAGCTTTCTTT.

This clonotype was detected many times. The chain combines TRBV3-1 with TRBJ2-2; tentative D call: TRBD2 (5 bases). The CDR3 length is 16 residues. Germline V gene data show CDR1 as LGHDT and CDR2 as YNNKEL (reference sequence). Trimming took off 4 bases at V and 1 base at J, with 13 bases between the two ends. CDR3 coding DNA: TGTGCCAGCAGCCGCGTCAGCGGATTGAACACCGGGGAGCTGTTTTTT. Its protein is CASSRVSGLNTGELFF.

This clonotype was counted ten times or more. V is TRBV25-1 and J is TRBJ2-7; D unresolved. The CDR3 runs to 12 residues. The germline V gene encodes CDR1 MGHDK and CDR2 SYGVNS. V lost 1 base, J lost 9 bases, and 10 bases lay in between. CDR3: CASSESGRGQYF. The CDR3, as DNA: TGTGCCAGCAGTGAATCCGGCAGAGGGCAGTACTTC.

This clonotype was seen at least ten times. The chain carries TRBV18 and TRBJ2-1; 10 bases agree with TRBD2. The germline gives CDR1 KGHSH, CDR2 LQKENI. The CDR3 covers 16 residues. With V trimmed by 6 bases and J by 8 bases, 13 bases remained unmatched. This CDR3 reads CASSFVASGGFDEQFF. DNA for the CDR3: TGTGCCAGCTCCTTTGTGGCTAGCGGGGGTTTCGATGAGCAGTTCTTC. The complete variable domain, with remaining parts taken from reference TRBV18 and TRBJ2-1, reads NAGVMQNPRHLVRRRGQEARLRCSPMKGHSHVYWYRQLPEEGLKFMVYLQKENIIDESGMPKERFSAEFPKEGPSILRIQQVVRGDSAAYFCASSFVASGGFDEQFFGPGTRLTVL.

In this sample, this clonotype turned up many times. The chain uses TRBV7-9 and TRBJ1-1; 12 nucleotides line up with TRBD1. The CDR3 has 17 residues. The germline gives CDR1 SEHNR, CDR2 FQNEAQ (reference sequence). Losses at the gene ends were 4 bases for V and 8 bases for J; bases not matched to a gene: 14. The chain's CDR3 is CASSSTDDGTGGREAFF. The CDR3 nucleotides are TGTGCCAGCAGCTCCACTGATGACGGGACAGGGGGCCGCGAAGCTTTCTTT.

This clonotype was counted ten times or more. The chain carries TRBV12-3 or TRBV12-4 and TRBJ1-5; tentatively, D is TRBD1 (5 bases). CDR3 length: 16 residues. Deletions cut 3 bases from V and 2 bases from J, with 14 bases between. The CDR3 DNA sequence: TGTGCCAGCAGTTTCTCTTGGCGGGGGGGCAATCAGCCCCAGCATTTT. Protein sequence: CASSFSWRGGNQPQHF.

The sample holds many counts of this clonotype. This chain uses TRBV6-6 with TRBJ1-5; weak D call: TRBD1 (5 bases). Germline lookup yields CDR1 MNHNY and CDR2 SVGAGI (reference sequence). The CDR3 consists of 16 residues. V was cut by 5 bases and J by 0 bases, with 14 bases left in between. The CDR3 loop is CASSLTTTASNQPQHF. The CDR3 coding sequence is TGTGCCAGCAGTCTTACTACGACAGCTAGCAATCAGCCCCAGCATTTT.

By frequency in the sample, this clonotype is medium-sized. This sequence joins TRBV6-4 and TRBJ2-3, with 11 nucleotides matching TRBD2. CDR1 is MRHNA, CDR2 SNTAGT, per germline. V shed 0 bases, J shed 4 bases, and the junction held 0 bases outside the gene matches. The length of the CDR3 is 15 residues. The chain's CDR3 is CASSDSSGGADTQYF. In nucleotides, the CDR3 is TGTGCCAGCAGTGACTCTAGCGGGGGGGCAGATACGCAGTATTTT.

The chain employs TRBV5-1 and TRBJ1-1; no definite D call. Trimming cost V 2 bases and J 5 bases, with 10 bases left between them. CDR3 length: 13 residues. From germline, CDR1 is SGHRS and CDR2 YFSETQ. CDR3 residues: CASSFGQSTEAFF. CDR3 nucleotide sequence: TGCGCCAGCAGCTTTGGTCAGTCGACTGAAGCTTTCTTT.

This clonotype was seen repeatedly, ten times or more. This chain joins TRBV19 and TRBJ2-7, with 8 bases matching TRBD2. This CDR3 is 15 amino acids long. V shed 4 bases and J 3 bases; nucleotides not matched to a gene: 8. Germline CDR1 is LNHDA and CDR2 is SQIVND (reference sequence). For the CDR3, the DNA is TGTGCCAGTAGTACCAACGGGAGGGCCCTCTACGAGCAGTACTTC. It translates to CASSTNGRALYEQYF.

Only a few counts were recorded for this clonotype. The genes are TRBV7-7 and TRBJ2-5; 11 bases are shared with TRBD2. Germline CDR1 is SSHAT and CDR2 is FNYEAQ (reference sequence). This CDR3 is built from 15 residues. After removal of 5 bases from V and 4 bases from J, the junction contained 6 bases not matched to a gene. This CDR3 is CASSTLAGDGETQYF. In DNA form, the CDR3 reads TGTGCCAGCAGCACACTAGCGGGGGATGGAGAGACCCAGTACTTC.

This clonotype came up many times. The chain couples TRBV4-1 to TRBJ2-1; D gene uncertain. With 1 base removed from V and 3 bases from J, the gap between germline ends came to 7 bases. The CDR3 covers 14 residues. Germline V lookup: CDR1 MGHRA, CDR2 YSYEKL. CDR3 nucleotide sequence: TGCGCCAGCAGCCAAGCCCTCCTCTACAATGAGCAGTTCTTC. It is translated as CASSQALLYNEQFF.

This clonotype occurred many times. The chain recombines TRBV7-2 with TRBJ2-3; 10 bases map to TRBD2. Germline CDR1 SGHTA, CDR2 FQGNSA. This CDR3 spans 14 amino acids. The J segment lost 6 bases and the V segment lost 5 bases, leaving 5 bases of the junction unmatched. Here the CDR3 reads CASSHGTSVDTQYF. The DNA for the CDR3 is TGTGCCAGCAGCCACGGGACTAGCGTCGATACGCAGTATTTT.

This clonotype occurred many times. One junction end does not reproduce the germline sequence, and a read error may be involved. This chain uses TRBV7-7 with TRBJ2-5; no firm D call. The CDR3 covers 13 residues. Looked up from germline, CDR1 is SSHAT and CDR2 is FNYEAQ (reference sequence). The CDR3 nucleotides are TGTGCTAGCAGCTTAGTCGGGCAAGAGACCCAGTACTTC. It specifies CASSLVGQETQYF.